The 5 T cell receptor beta chains below all came from one sample that was sequenced in a study of blood T cell repertoires in COVID-19. This table comes from immunoSEQ multiplex PCR, and its TCRdb copy is limited to in-frame clones, with some not included. This table holds over 200,000 clones, 80% to 90% found once. The sequencing input was PBMCs or T cells enriched from blood (not recorded which). The receptors here all came from a woman in her 30s who had been exposed to COVID-19.

This chain joins TRBV2 and TRBJ2-1; 9 nucleotides align to TRBD2. Per the germline V gene, CDR1 is SNHLY and CDR2 is FYNNEI. V lost 4 bases, J lost 1 base, and 2 bases stayed unmatched. This CDR3 has 15 amino acids. The CDR3 DNA reads as TGTGCCAGCAGTGGTCTAGCGGGATCCTACAATGAGCAGTTCTTC. Translated, it gives CASSGLAGSYNEQFF.

The chain combines TRBV19 with TRBJ2-2; 11 nucleotides match TRBD2. Germline trimming cut 5 bases from V and 5 bases from J; bases unmatched to any gene: 7. The CDR3 loop spans 16 amino acids. CDR1 LNHDA and CDR2 SQIVND come from the germline V gene (reference sequence). The CDR3 sequence: CASSSGTSGMTGELFF. The CDR3 DNA reads TGTGCCAGTAGTTCCGGGACTAGCGGAATGACCGGGGAGCTGTTTTTT.

On this clone itself: Other nucleotide sequences from this sample produce the same CDR3. The rearrangement uses TRBV6-5 and TRBJ1-1; D uncertain. Trimming removed 0 bases from V and 0 bases from J, with 5 bases in between. Per germline, CDR1 MNHEY and CDR2 SVGAGI. The CDR3 is 14 residues long. CDR3 residues: CASSYSRVNTEAFF. CDR3 DNA: TGTGCCAGCAGTTACTCGAGAGTGAACACTGAAGCTTTCTTT.

The chain carries TRBV7-9 and TRBJ2-1, with TRBD1 as a possible D gene (6 bases). Germline assignment: CDR1 SEHNR and CDR2 FQNEAQ (reference sequence). The CDR3 length is 14 residues. V dropped 5 bases and J dropped 6 bases, with 14 bases sitting between them. CDR3 in amino acids: CASSDRWGPNEQFF. Written as DNA, the CDR3 is TGTGCCAGCAGCGACCGCTGGGGGCCCAATGAGCAGTTCTTC.

This clone was counted once. V gene TRBV5-1 combines with J gene TRBJ1-4, with no clear D. This CDR3 has 15 residues. The germline V gene has CDR1 SGHRS and CDR2 YFSETQ. V lost 0 bases to trimming and J lost 8 bases, with 14 bases between them. The CDR3 sequence is CASSLAGMRAEKLFF. DNA of the CDR3: TGCGCCAGCAGCTTGGCCGGGATGAGGGCGGAAAAACTGTTTTTT.